These T cell receptor beta chains were read from a single sample in a study of blood T cell repertoires in COVID-19. The repertoire was sequenced with immunoSEQ multiplex PCR; TCRdb's copy has only in-frame clones and lacks some. Of 150,000 to 200,000 clones listed, 70% to 90% are singletons. The sequenced sample was peripheral blood. These receptors came from a human donor in a cohort sampled during active COVID-19. Both conserved end residues are part of each CDR3. Fields, in order: D gene, V gene, clone size, J gene, CDR3 DNA, CDR3 protein. A D gene is named only where the DNA matches it firmly. The size of a clone is reported for some rows only, either as once, few or many, or as a class for expanded clones.

TRBD1	TRBV19	.	TRBJ1-1	TGTGCCAGTTACAGGGGGCAGGGCACTGAAGCTTTCTTT	CASYRGQGTEAFF
.	TRBV12-3/TRBV12-4	.	TRBJ2-5	TGTGCCAGCAGTTTAGTGCAGGGTAAGACCCAGTACTTC	CASSLVQGKTQYF
TRBD2	TRBV18	.	TRBJ2-1	TGTGCCAGCTCACCACTTAGCGGGACCGGGTGGTTCTTC	CASSPLSGTGWFF
.	TRBV25-1	.	TRBJ1-1	TGTGCCAGCAGTCTATGGGGCATGAACACTGAAGCTTTCTTT	CASSLWGMNTEAFF
TRBD1	TRBV19	.	TRBJ2-7	TGTGCCAATAGTCGTGACAGGGGAACCTACGAGCAGTACTTC	CANSRDRGTYEQYF
.	TRBV18	once	TRBJ2-7	TGTGCCAGCTCACCATACGGGGGATCCTACGAGCAGTACTTC	CASSPYGGSYEQYF
TRBD2	TRBV19	.	TRBJ2-2	TGTGCCAGTAGTTCGCCCGGACTAGCGGGAGTGCTGACCGGGGAGCTGTTTTTT	CASSSPGLAGVLTGELFF
TRBD2	TRBV18	.	TRBJ2-1	TGTGCCAGCTCACCACCGGGACTAGCGTTGAATGAGCAGTTCTTC	CASSPPGLALNEQFF
.	TRBV5-4	.	TRBJ1-2	TGTGCCAGCAGAGCTACAGGTAACTATGGCTACACCTTC	CASRATGNYGYTF
TRBD2	TRBV7-8	.	TRBJ2-2	TGTGCCAGCAGCTCAAGCGGGGCGAACACCGGGGAGCTGTTTTTT	CASSSSGANTGELFF
.	TRBV4-2	.	TRBJ1-2	TGTGCCAGCAGCCAAGATGGGCGGGGGAGTTATGGCTACACCTTC	CASSQDGRGSYGYTF
.	TRBV2	few	TRBJ1-1	TGTGCCAGCAGTGCCGTCACTGAAGCTTTCTTT	CASSAVTEAFF
.	TRBV19	.	TRBJ1-1	TGTGCCAGTAGTATAGACAGGGCAGCTTTCTTT	CASSIDRAAFF
TRBD2	TRBV7-2	.	TRBJ2-7	TGTGCCAGCAGCTTAGGAGGGGCGGGAGGGTACGAGCAGTACTTC	CASSLGGAGGYEQYF
TRBD1	TRBV5-4	.	TRBJ2-7	TGTGCCAGCAGTTTTCGACAGGGGGGGACCTACGAGCAGTACTTC	CASSFRQGGTYEQYF
TRBD2	TRBV27	.	TRBJ2-2	TGTGCCAGCAGATTGGGCGGGACTAGCGGGGTCCTAGGACGGACCGGGGAGCTGTTTTTT	CASRLGGTSGVLGRTGELFF
.	TRBV30	.	TRBJ2-5	TGTGCCTACTCTGAGTACGAGACCCAGTACTTC	CAYSEYETQYF
.	TRBV6-4	few	TRBJ2-1	TGTGCCAGCAGTGCTGGTGCGGTCAATGAGCAGTTCTTC	CASSAGAVNEQFF
.	TRBV18	.	TRBJ1-1	TGTGCCAGCTCACCACTATCGCGGGCCCTCAGGCCAACGAACACTGAAGCTTTCTTT	CASSPLSRALRPTNTEAFF
.	TRBV18	.	TRBJ2-2	TGTGCCAGCTCAGCGACAGGAATAAACACCGGGGAGCTGTTTTTT	CASSATGINTGELFF
TRBD1	TRBV30	.	TRBJ1-2	TGTGCCTGGCTACGACAGGGGTTTTATGGCTACACCTTC	CAWLRQGFYGYTF
.	TRBV9	few	TRBJ2-4	TGTGCCAGCAGCGTAGACCAACACGGAGGGAACATTCAGTACTTC	CASSVDQHGGNIQYF
TRBD1	TRBV30	.	TRBJ2-1	TGTGCCTGGAGTGGAGCCGGGACAGGGTATTCCAATGAGCAGTTCTTC	CAWSGAGTGYSNEQFF
.	TRBV18	.	TRBJ1-3	TGTGCCAGCTCACCCTCCGGGGTTACAGGGACTGGAAACACCATATATTTT	CASSPSGVTGTGNTIYF
.	TRBV12-3/TRBV12-4	.	TRBJ1-2	TGTGCCAGCAGTTTCAGTAACTATGGCTACACCTTC	CASSFSNYGYTF
TRBD2	TRBV28	.	TRBJ2-7	TGTGCCAGCAGTGGGTTTTCCGGGACTAGCGCTTCCTACGAGCAGTACTTC	CASSGFSGTSASYEQYF
.	TRBV10-2	.	TRBJ1-2	TGCGCCAGCAGTGAGGTGGCAGGGGATCTCTATGGCTACACCTTC	CASSEVAGDLYGYTF
.	TRBV3-1/TRBV3-2	few	TRBJ1-3	TGTGCCAGCAGCCAACTCTCTGGAAACACCATATATTTT	CASSQLSGNTIYF
.	TRBV4-3	.	TRBJ2-3	TGCGCCAGCAGCCAAGAAGGGGGGGGAAGTTCAACAGATACGCAGTATTTT	CASSQEGGGSSTDTQYF
TRBD1	TRBV5-1	.	TRBJ2-2	TGCGCCAGCAGCTGGGGACAGTTCAACACCGGGGAGCTGTTTTTT	CASSWGQFNTGELFF
.	TRBV10-2	.	TRBJ1-1	TGCGCCAGCAGGGCGGGGGGGGGCACTGAAGCTTTCTTT	CASRAGGGTEAFF
TRBD1	TRBV18	few	TRBJ1-5	TGTGCCAGCTCACCAGTGACAGGGGGCAATCAGCCCCAGCATTTT	CASSPVTGGNQPQHF
.	TRBV6-6	.	TRBJ1-5	TGTGCCAGCAGACAGATTGACAGCGTTAGCAATCAGCCCCAGCATTTT	CASRQIDSVSNQPQHF
TRBD1	TRBV6-4	.	TRBJ2-1	TGTGCCAGCAGTCAAGGACAGGGGGCCCAATACAATGAGCAGTTCTTC	CASSQGQGAQYNEQFF
TRBD1	TRBV7-2	.	TRBJ1-2	TGTGCCAGCAGCTTAACGACAGGGGTGTATGGCTACACCTTC	CASSLTTGVYGYTF
.	TRBV2	.	TRBJ1-2	TGTGCCAGCAGTGAAGCGCCGGGGTACTATGGCTACACCTTC	CASSEAPGYYGYTF
TRBD2	TRBV5-4	.	TRBJ2-1	TGTGCCAGCAGCATCGGGACTAGCGGAAGCTCCTACAATGAGCAGTTCTTC	CASSIGTSGSSYNEQFF
.	TRBV6-2/TRBV6-3	once	TRBJ2-2	TGTGCCAGCAGTTATGATTTTCGGTCGGGGATTCGGACCGGGGAGCTGTTTTTT	CASSYDFRSGIRTGELFF
TRBD1	TRBV27	.	TRBJ2-3	TGTGCCAGCAGACCGGGACAGGGCCGTTATACGCAGTATTTT	CASRPGQGRYTQYF
.	TRBV5-5	.	TRBJ1-3	TGTGCCAGCAGCTTGGCTAACGCCGGAAACACCATATATTTT	CASSLANAGNTIYF
.	TRBV29-1	.	TRBJ2-5	TGCAGCGTTGAAGATTGGGGGCTGGGGGAGACCCAGTACTTC	CSVEDWGLGETQYF
TRBD1	TRBV28	.	TRBJ1-6	TGTGCCAGCGGAAAACAACAGGGGGTCAATTCACCCCTCCACTTT	CASGKQQGVNSPLHF
.	TRBV5-8	.	TRBJ2-7	TGTGCCAGCAGCGTTGCAGGTTACGAGCAGTACTTC	CASSVAGYEQYF
.	TRBV4-3	.	TRBJ1-3	TGCGCCAGCAGCCAAGAAGCGACAGCTTCTGGAAACACCATATATTTT	CASSQEATASGNTIYF
.	TRBV5-6	.	TRBJ2-5	TGTGCCAGCAGCCCAGGTTTTCAAGAGACCCAGTACTTC	CASSPGFQETQYF
TRBD2	TRBV29-1	.	TRBJ2-4	TGCAGCGTGAGGGGTACTAGCGGCAAAAACATTCAGTACTTC	CSVRGTSGKNIQYF
.	TRBV10-2	.	TRBJ2-2	TGCGCCAGCAGTGAGACCGGAGGGGCCGGGGAGCTGTTTTTT	CASSETGGAGELFF
TRBD2	TRBV6-5	.	TRBJ2-7	TGTGCCAGCCAAGCGGGACTTAGCTCCTACGAGCAGTACTTC	CASQAGLSSYEQYF
.	TRBV6-5	.	TRBJ2-7	TGTGCCAGCAGTCGTGGGCCAACCTACGAGCAGTACTTC	CASSRGPTYEQYF
.	TRBV4-3	once	TRBJ1-2	TGCGCCAGCAGCCAAGTTCAGGACTGGTCGGGTGGAGGCTACACCTTC	CASSQVQDWSGGGYTF